Sequencing of this T cell receptor beta chain was carried out in a study of T cell repertoires in cytomegalovirus infection. The ends lost 3 bases at V and 3 bases at J; junction bases unmatched: 7. Germline CDR1 reads SGHRS; CDR2 reads YFSETQ. The CDR3 totals 15 residues. Concerning this clonotype itself: Antigen specificity is unknown.

One entry per CDR3 protein results from TCRdb running MiXCR on the reads. The sample has roughly 80,000 distinct CDR3 sequences; 20% to 30% are singletons. Sequencing used CD8+ T cells from cultured PBMCs, obtained from culture after CMV antigen stimulation. This receptor was identified in a human donor in good health (CMV status not recorded). Some clones in this sample may be carry-over from other donors' samples. V usage is TRBV5-1 and J usage is TRBJ1-2, with 8 positions matching TRBD1. For the CDR3, the DNA is TGCGCCAGCAGCTCAAGGACAGGGCTAGACTATGGCTACACCTTC. Translated, it gives CASSSRTGLDYGYTF.